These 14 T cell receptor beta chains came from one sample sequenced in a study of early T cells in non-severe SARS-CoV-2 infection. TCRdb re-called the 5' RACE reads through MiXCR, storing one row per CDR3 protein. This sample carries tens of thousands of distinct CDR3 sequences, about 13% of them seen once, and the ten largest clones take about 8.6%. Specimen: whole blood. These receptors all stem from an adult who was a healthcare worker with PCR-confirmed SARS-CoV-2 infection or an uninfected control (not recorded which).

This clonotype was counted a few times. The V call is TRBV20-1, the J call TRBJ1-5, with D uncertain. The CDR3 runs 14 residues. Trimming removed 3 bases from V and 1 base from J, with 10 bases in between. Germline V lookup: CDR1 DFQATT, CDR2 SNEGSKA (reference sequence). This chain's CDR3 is CSASGDRSNQPQHF. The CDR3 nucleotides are TGCAGTGCTAGTGGGGATCGGAGCAATCAGCCCCAGCATTTT.

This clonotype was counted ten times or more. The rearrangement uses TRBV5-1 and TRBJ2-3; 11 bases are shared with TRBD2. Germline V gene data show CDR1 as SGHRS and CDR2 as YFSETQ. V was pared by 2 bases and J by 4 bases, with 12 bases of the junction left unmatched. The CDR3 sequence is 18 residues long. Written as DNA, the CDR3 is TGCGCCAGCAGCTTAGCGAGTGGTAGCGGGAGGGCCGCAGATACGCAGTATTTT. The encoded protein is CASSLASGSGRAADTQYF.

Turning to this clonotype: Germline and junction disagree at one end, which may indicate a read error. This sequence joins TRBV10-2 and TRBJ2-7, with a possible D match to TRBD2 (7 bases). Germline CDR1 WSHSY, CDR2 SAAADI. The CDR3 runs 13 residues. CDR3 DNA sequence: TGCGCCAGCAGTGAGTCTGTCACAGGGCGGGAGAACTTC. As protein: CASSESVTGRENF.

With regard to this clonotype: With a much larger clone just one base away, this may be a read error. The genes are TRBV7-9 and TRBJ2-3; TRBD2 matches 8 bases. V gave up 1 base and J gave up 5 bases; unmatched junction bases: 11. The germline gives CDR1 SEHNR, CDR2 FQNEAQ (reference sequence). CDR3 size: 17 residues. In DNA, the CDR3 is TGTGCCAGCAGCTTAGAATGGGCTAGCGGGTTTGTAGATACGCAGTATTTT. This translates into CASSLEWASGFVDTQYF.

The CDR3, as DNA: TGCAGTGCTTTAGACCCGGCCAAAAACATTCAGTACTTC. It yields the protein CSALDPAKNIQYF. The chain employs TRBV20-1 and TRBJ2-4; no firm D call. The CDR3 consists of 13 residues. V was clipped by 5 bases and J by 1 base, with 9 bases between them. Per germline, CDR1 DFQATT and CDR2 SNEGSKA (reference sequence).

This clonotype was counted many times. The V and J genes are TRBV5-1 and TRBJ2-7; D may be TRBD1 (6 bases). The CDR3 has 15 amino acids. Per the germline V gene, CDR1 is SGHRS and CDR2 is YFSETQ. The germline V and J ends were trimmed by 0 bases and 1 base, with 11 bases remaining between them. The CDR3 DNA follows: TGCGCCAGCAGCTTGGCTCCGGACAGTTCCTACGAGCAGTACTTC. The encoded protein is CASSLAPDSSYEQYF.

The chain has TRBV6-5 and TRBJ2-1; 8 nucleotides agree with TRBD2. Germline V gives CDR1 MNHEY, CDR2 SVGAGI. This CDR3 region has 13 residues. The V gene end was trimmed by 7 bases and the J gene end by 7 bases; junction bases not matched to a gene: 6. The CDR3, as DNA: TGTGCCAGCAATCAAGCGGGAGCGAATGAGCAGTTCTTC. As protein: CASNQAGANEQFF.

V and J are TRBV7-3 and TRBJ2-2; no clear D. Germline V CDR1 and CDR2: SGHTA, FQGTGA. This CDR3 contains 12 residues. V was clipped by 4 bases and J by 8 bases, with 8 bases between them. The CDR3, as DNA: TGTGCCAGCAGCTCTACGATGGGGGAGCTGTTTTTT. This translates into CASSSTMGELFF.

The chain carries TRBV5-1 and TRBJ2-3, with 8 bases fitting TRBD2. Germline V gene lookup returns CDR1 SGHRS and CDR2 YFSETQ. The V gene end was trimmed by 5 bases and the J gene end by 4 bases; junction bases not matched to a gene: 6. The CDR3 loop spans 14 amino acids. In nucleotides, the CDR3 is TGCGCCAGCAGTAGGAGCGGGAGCTCAGATACGCAGTATTTT. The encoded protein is CASSRSGSSDTQYF.

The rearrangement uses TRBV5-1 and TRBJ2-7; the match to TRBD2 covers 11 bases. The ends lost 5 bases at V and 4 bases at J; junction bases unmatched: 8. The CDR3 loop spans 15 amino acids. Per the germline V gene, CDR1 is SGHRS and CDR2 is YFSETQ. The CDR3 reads CASSHTSGSSYEQYF. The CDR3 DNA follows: TGCGCCAGCAGTCATACTAGCGGGAGCAGTTACGAGCAGTACTTC.

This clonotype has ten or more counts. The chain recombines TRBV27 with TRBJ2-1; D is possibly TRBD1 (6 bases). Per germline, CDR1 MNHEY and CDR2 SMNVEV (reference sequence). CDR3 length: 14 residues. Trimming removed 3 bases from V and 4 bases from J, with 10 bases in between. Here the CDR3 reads CASSFQGTYNEQFF. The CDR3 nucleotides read TGTGCCAGCAGTTTCCAGGGGACATACAATGAGCAGTTCTTC.

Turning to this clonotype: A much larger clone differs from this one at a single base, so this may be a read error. The CDR3 here is CANSLDMWYNEQFF. The CDR3 DNA reads TGTGCCAACAGCTTAGATATGTGGTACAATGAGCAGTTCTTC. The chain couples TRBV7-2 to TRBJ2-1; D gene unclear. Germline lookup yields CDR1 SGHTA and CDR2 FQGNSA. The CDR3 has 14 residues.

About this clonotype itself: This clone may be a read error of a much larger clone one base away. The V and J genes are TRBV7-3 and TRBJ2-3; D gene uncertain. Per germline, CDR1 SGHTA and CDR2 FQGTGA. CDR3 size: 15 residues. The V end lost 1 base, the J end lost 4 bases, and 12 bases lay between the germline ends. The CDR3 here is CASSLMASNSDTQYF. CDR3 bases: TGTGCCAGCAGCTTAATGGCCAGCAACTCAGATACGCAGTATTTT.

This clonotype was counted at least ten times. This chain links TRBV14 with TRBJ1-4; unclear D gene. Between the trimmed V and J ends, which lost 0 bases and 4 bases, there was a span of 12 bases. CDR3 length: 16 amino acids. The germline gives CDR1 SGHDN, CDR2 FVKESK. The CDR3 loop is CASSQDWGGINEKLFF. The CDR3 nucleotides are TGTGCCAGCAGCCAAGATTGGGGAGGAATTAATGAAAAACTGTTTTTT.